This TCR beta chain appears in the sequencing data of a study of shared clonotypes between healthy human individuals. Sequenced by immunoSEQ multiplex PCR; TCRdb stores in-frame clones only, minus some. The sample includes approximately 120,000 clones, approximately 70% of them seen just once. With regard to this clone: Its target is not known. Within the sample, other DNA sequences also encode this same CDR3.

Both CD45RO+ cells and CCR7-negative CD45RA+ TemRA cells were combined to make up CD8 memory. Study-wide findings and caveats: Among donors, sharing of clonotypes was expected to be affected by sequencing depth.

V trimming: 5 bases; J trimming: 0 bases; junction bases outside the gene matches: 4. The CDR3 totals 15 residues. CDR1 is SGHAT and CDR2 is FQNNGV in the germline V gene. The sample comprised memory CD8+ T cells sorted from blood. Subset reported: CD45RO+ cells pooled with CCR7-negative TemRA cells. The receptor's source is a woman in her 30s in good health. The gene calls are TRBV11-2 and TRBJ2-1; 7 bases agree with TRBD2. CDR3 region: CASSPQRDSYNEQFF. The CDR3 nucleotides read TGTGCCAGCAGCCCACAGCGGGACTCCTACAATGAGCAGTTCTTC.